This T cell receptor (beta chain) emerged from a study of blood T cell repertoires in COVID-19. Germline CDR1 LGHNA, CDR2 YNFKEQ. Trimming removed 0 bases from V and 1 base from J, with 13 bases in between. The CDR3 is 18 amino acids. Clinical history reported by participants formed the basis on which cohorts were assigned. Clones were sequenced by immunoSEQ multiplex PCR, and TCRdb holds only the in-frame ones, with some missing. The sample lists 180,000 or so clones; about 82% were seen once. This rearrangement joins TRBV4-2 to TRBJ2-6, with D perhaps TRBD2 (7 bases). This TCR derives from a woman in her 30s who had recovered from COVID-19. The specimen was PBMCs or T cells enriched from blood (not recorded which). The CDR3 loop is CASSQEGGATSGANVLTF. The CDR3 DNA follows: TGTGCCAGCAGCCAAGAGGGGGGGGCTACTTCTGGGGCCAACGTCCTGACTTTC.